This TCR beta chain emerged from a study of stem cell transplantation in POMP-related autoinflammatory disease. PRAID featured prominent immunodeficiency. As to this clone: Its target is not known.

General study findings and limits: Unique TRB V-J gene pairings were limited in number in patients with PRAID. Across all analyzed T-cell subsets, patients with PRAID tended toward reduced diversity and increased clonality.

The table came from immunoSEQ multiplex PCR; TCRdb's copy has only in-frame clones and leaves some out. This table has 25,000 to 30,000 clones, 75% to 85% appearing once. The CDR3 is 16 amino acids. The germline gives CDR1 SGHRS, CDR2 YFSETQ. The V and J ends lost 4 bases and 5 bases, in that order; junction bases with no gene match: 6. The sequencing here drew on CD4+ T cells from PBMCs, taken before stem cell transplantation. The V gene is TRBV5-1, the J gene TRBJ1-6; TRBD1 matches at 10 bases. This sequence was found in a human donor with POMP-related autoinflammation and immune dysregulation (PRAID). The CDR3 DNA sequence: TGCGCCAGCAGCGGCGGGACAGGGGCAAATAATTCACCCCTCCACTTT. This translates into CASSGGTGANNSPLHF.